What follows are 14 T cell receptor beta chains derived from one specimen sequenced in a study of cytomegalovirus exposure and HLA in healthy donors. This PCR relied on a set of 60 Vbeta primers and 13 Jbeta primers. Assay: immunoSEQ multiplex PCR; the TCRdb copy retains only in-frame clones and omits some. This table has around 210,000 clones, about 77% appearing once. Sequenced material: PBMCs. All receptors come from a woman in her thirties in good health and CMV-seronegative.

This clone occurred a few times. The rearrangement links TRBV6-5 to TRBJ2-7, with D possibly TRBD2 on 6 matching bases. The CDR3 covers 16 residues. The germline V and J ends were trimmed by 0 bases and 1 base, with 13 bases remaining between them. Germline values: CDR1 MNHEY, CDR2 SVGAGI. The CDR3 DNA reads as TGTGCCAGCAGTTACTCCGAACTAGCCGATTCCTACGAGCAGTACTTC. Protein: CASSYSELADSYEQYF.

This rearrangement joins TRBV2 to TRBJ1-3, with a tentative D call TRBD1 (5 bases). V was trimmed by 3 bases and J by 0 bases, leaving 12 bases between them. The CDR3 totals 16 residues. Per the germline V gene, CDR1 is SNHLY and CDR2 is FYNNEI. CDR3 bases: TGTGCCAGCAGTGATGCAGGGTACTTCTCTGGAAACACCATATATTTT. The encoded protein is CASSDAGYFSGNTIYF. The variable domain in full, completed from reference TRBV2 and TRBJ1-3, reads EPEVTQTPSHQVTQMGQEVILRCVPISNHLYFYWYRQILGQKVEFLVSFYNNEISEKSEIFDDQFSVERPDGSNFTLKIRSTKLEDSAMYFCASSDAGYFSGNTIYFGEGSWLTVV.

The sample holds one count of this clone. The J gene is TRBJ2-7, the V gene TRBV5-1; D remains unclear. This CDR3 spans 14 amino acids. Germline loops: CDR1 SGHRS, CDR2 YFSETQ. The V gene lost 4 bases and the J gene lost 0 bases, with 11 bases spanning the gap. The chain's CDR3 is CASSHGGPSYEQYF. The CDR3 region has the DNA TGCGCCAGCAGCCACGGCGGCCCCTCCTACGAGCAGTACTTC. Based on the CDR3 plus reference TRBV5-1 and TRBJ2-7, the full variable domain is KAGVTQTPRYLIKTRGQQVTLSCSPISGHRSVSWYQQTPGQGLQFLFEYFSETQRNKGNFPGRFSGRQFSNSRSEMNVSTLELGDSALYLCASSHGGPSYEQYFGPGTRLTVT.

This clone has more than one count but fewer than ten. This chain joins TRBV7-6 and TRBJ2-3, with TRBD2 matching 8 bases. This CDR3 contains 14 residues. J lost 4 bases, V lost 5 bases, and 5 bases had no gene match. Germline CDR1 SGHVS, CDR2 FNYEAQ. The CDR3 sequence: CASSGTSWADTQYF. Here the CDR3 DNA reads TGTGCCAGCAGCGGGACTAGTTGGGCAGATACGCAGTATTTT.

The V and J genes are TRBV30 and TRBJ2-1, with D possibly being TRBD1 (6 bases). The CDR3 runs to 13 residues. V lost 2 bases and J 10 bases, leaving 15 bases between the germline ends. Germline-derived CDR1 and CDR2 are GTSNPN and SVGIG (reference sequence). In DNA, the CDR3 is TGTGCCTGGAGTCCCTCACAGGGATACGAGCAGTTCTTC. Translation: CAWSPSQGYEQFF.

The sample holds many counts of this clone. The J gene is TRBJ2-5, the V gene TRBV15; maybe TRBD2 (5 bases). The V and J ends lost 0 bases and 1 base respectively, with 9 bases between them. The CDR3 covers 15 residues. CDR1 LNHNV and CDR2 YYDKDF come from the germline V gene (reference sequence). CDR3 DNA sequence: TGTGCCACCAGCAGAGAAGGGAGCGGCCAAGAGACCCAGTACTTC. It yields the protein CATSREGSGQETQYF.

V gene TRBV28 combines with J gene TRBJ2-6, with a weak D call TRBD1 (6 bases). Germline V gene lookup returns CDR1 MDHEN and CDR2 SYDVKM. The CDR3 spans 18 residues. V lost 5 bases, J lost 5 bases, and 22 bases lay in between. CDR3 nucleotide sequence: TGTGCCAGCAGTCGCGTATGGGGGCCCACGATAAGGGCCAACGTCCTGACTTTC. Translating gives CASSRVWGPTIRANVLTF.

This chain connects TRBV9 to TRBJ2-7; a possible D gene is TRBD1 (7 bases). With 3 bases removed from V and 0 bases from J, the gap between germline ends came to 16 bases. The CDR3 runs to 16 residues. Germline V gene lookup returns CDR1 SGDLS and CDR2 YYNGEE. CDR3 DNA: TGTGCCAGCAGCGCGGCAGGGGGGACCGGCTCCTACGAGCAGTACTTC. Residues: CASSAAGGTGSYEQYF.

This clone was seen once. The V and J genes are TRBV7-9 and TRBJ2-1; possible D gene TRBD1, 5 bases. CDR1 and CDR2 from the germline V gene are SEHNR and FQNEAQ (reference sequence). V shed 5 bases and J shed 5 bases, with 19 bases lying between them. The CDR3 is made up of 16 amino acids. As DNA, the CDR3 is TGTGCCAGCAGCAATCGTCGGGCCAGGGAAAACAATGAGCAGTTCTTC. This encodes CASSNRRARENNEQFF.

This rearrangement joins TRBV9 to TRBJ2-2; 9 positions agree with TRBD2. V lost 2 bases to trimming and J lost 0 bases; unmatched junction nucleotides: 2. The germline V gene has CDR1 SGDLS and CDR2 YYNGEE. The CDR3 length is 16 residues. The CDR3 DNA follows: TGTGCCAGCAGCGTTGGCGGGGGGGCGAACACCGGGGAGCTGTTTTTT. Protein sequence: CASSVGGGANTGELFF.

This rearrangement joins TRBV30 to TRBJ2-3; TRBD2 aligns across 11 bases. The germline V gene encodes CDR1 GTSNPN and CDR2 SVGIG (reference sequence). The CDR3 contains 15 residues. With 5 bases clipped from V and 4 bases from J, the junction kept 8 bases outside the gene matches. DNA of the CDR3: TGTGCCTGGGGGGCAACTAGCGGGAGTGCAGATACGCAGTATTTT. Translated, it gives CAWGATSGSADTQYF.

The V gene is TRBV9, the J gene TRBJ1-2, with TRBD1 as a possible D gene (5 bases). V gave up 6 bases and J gave up 6 bases, with 18 bases separating them. Germline lookup yields CDR1 SGDLS and CDR2 YYNGEE. The CDR3 totals 14 residues. The CDR3 nucleotides read TGTGCCAGCAACCCCGGGACTCCTGGGAATGGCTACACCTTC. As protein: CASNPGTPGNGYTF.

The J gene is TRBJ2-1, the V gene TRBV29-1; TRBD2 agrees at 7 bases. The V and J ends lost 7 bases and 5 bases, in that order; junction bases with no gene match: 11. Germline assignment: CDR1 SQVTM and CDR2 ANQGSEA. CDR3 length: 14 amino acids. CDR3: CSAERETEDNEQFF. The CDR3 DNA is TGCAGCGCGGAGCGGGAAACTGAAGACAATGAGCAGTTCTTC.

The chain carries TRBV7-9 and TRBJ2-3, with a possible D match to TRBD2 (6 bases). The V gene lost 7 bases and the J gene lost 0 bases, with 26 bases spanning the gap. CDR3 length equals 19 residues. Germline loops: CDR1 SEHNR, CDR2 FQNEAQ (reference sequence). CDR3 amino acids: CASITMVSGLYSSTDTQYF. DNA for the CDR3: TGTGCCAGCATCACCATGGTTAGCGGATTGTATTCTAGCACAGATACGCAGTATTTT.